This entry concerns a single TCR beta chain. What it binds is unknown. This sample stems from a study of PD-1 blockade in classical Hodgkin lymphoma. General study results and limits: Compared with healthy donors, newly diagnosed patients reportedly showed lower baseline TCR diversity. Possibly reflecting disease activity or prior therapy, repertoire differences have causes that remain undefined.

CDR1 and CDR2 (germline): MRHNA, SNTAGT. The CDR3 is made up of 19 amino acids. Trimming removed 4 bases from V and 7 bases from J; junction bases left unmatched: 18. Sequencing was performed with immunoSEQ multiplex PCR; in TCRdb, only in-frame clones are kept and a portion is missing. The repertoire consists of about 30,000 clones, with about 85% occurring once and the leading ten covering roughly 1.2%. Time point of the sample: newly diagnosed, previously untreated cHL patient sample. Starting with thawed PBMCs, CD4+ T cells were purified by magnetic negative selection. Comparison relied on PBMCs that came from newly diagnosed, untreated classical Hodgkin lymphoma.

This receptor was identified in a human donor with classical Hodgkin lymphoma. J is TRBJ2-5 and V is TRBV6-4; 13 positions match TRBD2. Sequencing input: CD4+ T cells from blood. This chain's CDR3 is CASSAPVRLAGGSCPTQYF. CDR3 bases: TGTGCCAGCAGTGCCCCGGTAAGACTAGCGGGAGGTTCCTGTCCGACCCAGTACTTC.